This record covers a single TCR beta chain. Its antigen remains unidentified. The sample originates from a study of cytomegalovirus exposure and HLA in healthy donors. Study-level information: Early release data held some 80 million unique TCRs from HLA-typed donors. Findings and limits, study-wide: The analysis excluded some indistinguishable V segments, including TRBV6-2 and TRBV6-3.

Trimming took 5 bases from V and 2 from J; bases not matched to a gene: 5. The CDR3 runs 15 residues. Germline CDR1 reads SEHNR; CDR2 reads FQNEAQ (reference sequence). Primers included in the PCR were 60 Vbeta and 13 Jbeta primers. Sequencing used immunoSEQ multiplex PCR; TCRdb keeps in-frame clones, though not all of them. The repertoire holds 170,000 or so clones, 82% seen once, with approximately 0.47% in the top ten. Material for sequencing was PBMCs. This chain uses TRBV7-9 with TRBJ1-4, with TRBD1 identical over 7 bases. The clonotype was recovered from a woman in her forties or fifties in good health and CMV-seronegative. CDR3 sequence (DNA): TGTGCCAGCAGCATCAAGACAGGGACTAATGAAAAACTGTTTTTT. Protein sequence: CASSIKTGTNEKLFF.